The 26 T cell receptor beta chains below come from one sample, sequenced in a study of glioma-infiltrating T cells after dendritic cell vaccination. Time point in this sample: after dendritic cell vaccination, including at tumor progression/relapse. TCRdb's table, derived via immunoSEQ multiplex PCR, lists solely in-frame clones and lacks some. The table records about 91,000 clones, 75% to 85% of them present only once. The material sequenced was blood, taken after dendritic cell vaccination. These receptors originate from a human donor with glioblastoma.

The chain links TRBV11-3 to TRBJ2-5; 7 positions agree with TRBD2. V was clipped by 3 bases and J by 7 bases; unmatched bases: 8. The CDR3 consists of 14 residues. Germline V CDR1 and CDR2: SGHNT, YENEEA. The CDR3 DNA sequence: TGTGCCAGCAGCTTGGCGGGAGAGGTGGCGACCCAGTACTTC. This gives the protein CASSLAGEVATQYF.

The V call is TRBV14, the J call TRBJ2-2; 12 bases are shared with TRBD2. J was trimmed by 5 bases and V by 4 bases; bases with no gene match: 5. Germline V gives CDR1 SGHDN, CDR2 FVKESK. The CDR3 length is 16 residues. The CDR3 loop reads CASSLGLAGPTGELFF. The CDR3 DNA reads TGTGCCAGCAGCCTTGGACTAGCGGGACCAACCGGGGAGCTGTTTTTT.

V is TRBV4-1 and J is TRBJ1-2; the match to TRBD1 covers 7 bases. The CDR3 length is 17 residues. Germline V lookup: CDR1 MGHRA, CDR2 YSYEKL. Unmatched junction bases numbered 10, after V lost 0 bases and J lost 3 bases. The CDR3 loop is CASSQDRTGDADYGYTF. CDR3 nucleotide sequence: TGCGCCAGCAGCCAAGATCGAACAGGGGACGCGGACTATGGCTACACCTTC.

The chain links TRBV5-1 to TRBJ1-1; D might be TRBD1 (5 bases). There are 13 residues in the CDR3. V shed 5 bases and J shed 1 base, with 9 bases lying between them. CDR1 SGHRS and CDR2 YFSETQ come from the germline V gene. CDR3 sequence: CASRQDTNTEAFF. In nucleotides, the CDR3 is TGCGCCAGCAGACAGGACACGAACACTGAAGCTTTCTTT. The whole variable domain, remainder taken from reference TRBV5-1 and TRBJ1-1, is KAGVTQTPRYLIKTRGQQVTLSCSPISGHRSVSWYQQTPGQGLQFLFEYFSETQRNKGNFPGRFSGRQFSNSRSEMNVSTLELGDSALYLCASRQDTNTEAFFGQGTRLTVV.

The rearrangement uses TRBV19 and TRBJ1-5, with 10 bases identical to TRBD1. The trim removed 4 bases at V and 1 base at J, leaving 7 bases unmatched. This CDR3 spans 17 amino acids. Per the germline V gene, CDR1 is LNHDA and CDR2 is SQIVND (reference sequence). In nucleotides, the CDR3 is TGTGCCAGTAGTAGCGGCCCGGGACAGGGGAGCAATCAGCCCCAGCATTTT. This encodes CASSSGPGQGSNQPQHF.

V usage is TRBV10-3 and J usage is TRBJ2-5; possibly TRBD1 for D (5 bases). Trimming left V 10 bases short and J 5 bases short, with 20 bases between. Germline V gene data show CDR1 as ENHRY and CDR2 as SYGVKD. The CDR3 totals 14 residues. The CDR3 bases are TGTGCCACATTCCGAGGCCAAGCAGGGGAGACCCAGTACTTC. Protein: CATFRGQAGETQYF.

The chain carries TRBV6-1 and TRBJ2-1; D is perhaps TRBD2 (7 bases). V dropped 11 bases and J dropped 8 bases, with 16 bases sitting between them. The CDR3 contains 12 residues. Germline CDR1 is MNHNS and CDR2 is SASEGT. CDR3 DNA: TGTGCCTCCAAAGGGGGGGGCGATGAGCAGTTCTTC. Translating it yields CASKGGGDEQFF.

A remark on this clone: The sample contains more than one DNA sequence encoding this CDR3. The chain joins TRBV19 to TRBJ1-1; D unclear. Trimming removed 5 bases at V and 0 bases at J, with 7 bases between. This CDR3 contains 13 residues. Germline V gives CDR1 LNHDA, CDR2 SQIVND (reference sequence). The chain's CDR3 is CASSRRVNTEAFF. CDR3 coding DNA: TGTGCCAGTAGTCGGAGGGTGAACACTGAAGCTTTCTTT.

This clone has only a few counts. The gene calls are TRBV5-4 and TRBJ1-1; no definite D call. Trimming stripped 4 bases from V and 0 bases from J, with 13 bases between. This CDR3 comprises 15 residues. CDR1 and CDR2 (germline): SGHNT, YYREEE (reference sequence). The CDR3 here is CASSLVGTLNTEAFF. CDR3 nucleotides: TGTGCCAGCAGCCTAGTCGGTACGCTGAACACTGAAGCTTTCTTT.

This clone was seen a few times. This chain links TRBV25-1 with TRBJ2-2, with D possibly matching TRBD1 (5 bases). In germline, CDR1 is MGHDK, CDR2 SYGVNS. Trimming took 0 bases from V and 3 from J, leaving 11 bases between them. The CDR3 has 16 amino acids. CDR3 sequence: CASSEYWLGDTGELFF. CDR3 sequence (DNA): TGTGCCAGCAGTGAATATTGGCTAGGGGACACCGGGGAGCTGTTTTTT.

This sequence joins TRBV5-1 and TRBJ2-5; 9 bases fit TRBD2. Germline V gene data show CDR1 as SGHRS and CDR2 as YFSETQ. The CDR3 runs 16 residues. Trimming took 4 bases from V and 3 from J; bases not matched to a gene: 10. The CDR3 DNA is TGCGCCAGCAGCGAACGAGTAGCGGGAGTGGAAGAGACCCAGTACTTC. It yields the protein CASSERVAGVEETQYF.

V usage is TRBV7-8 and J usage is TRBJ1-5; D is unclear. CDR1 is SGHVS, CDR2 FQNEAQ, per germline. The CDR3 runs 14 residues. Trimming shortened V by 0 bases and J by 7 bases, and 10 bases separated the two germline ends. The CDR3 spells CASSLAESGQPQHF. CDR3 bases: TGTGCCAGCAGCTTAGCGGAGTCGGGACAGCCCCAGCATTTT.

The chain joins TRBV5-1 to TRBJ2-7; no definite D call. The CDR3 is made up of 14 amino acids. Trimming removed 2 bases from V and 0 bases from J, with 9 bases in between. CDR1 and CDR2 (germline): SGHRS, YFSETQ. This CDR3 is CASSFSQTSYEQYF. The CDR3 DNA follows: TGCGCCAGCAGCTTCTCACAGACCTCCTACGAGCAGTACTTC.

The V and J genes are TRBV5-4 and TRBJ2-1; 12 bases are shared with TRBD1. V trimming: 0 bases; J trimming: 8 bases; junction bases outside the gene matches: 6. Germline V CDR1 and CDR2: SGHNT, YYREEE (reference sequence). CDR3 length equals 16 residues. The CDR3 DNA follows: TGTGCCAGCAGCTTGGGGGCGGGACAGGGGGCCTATGAGCAGTTCTTC. This encodes CASSLGAGQGAYEQFF.

In nucleotides, the CDR3 is TGTGCCAGCAGCCCGCGACTAGCGGCTTTACCTTCGGCGCAGTTCTTC. Amino acids: CASSPRLAALPSAQFF. V is TRBV7-9 and J is TRBJ2-1, with 9 bases matching TRBD2. The J segment lost 12 bases and the V segment lost 5 bases, leaving 17 bases of the junction unmatched. There are 16 residues in the CDR3. Germline V CDR1 and CDR2: SEHNR, FQNEAQ (reference sequence). The full variable domain, rest sourced from reference TRBV7-9 and TRBJ2-1, is DTGVSQNPRHKITKRGQNVTFRCDPISEHNRLYWYRQTLGQGPEFLTYFQNEAQLEKSRLLSDRFSAERPKGSFSTLEIQRTEQGDSAMYLCASSPRLAALPSAQFFGPGTRLTVL.

This chain links TRBV10-3 with TRBJ1-1; 8 bases fit TRBD1. V shed 6 bases and J 1 base; nucleotides not matched to a gene: 4. Germline CDR1 reads ENHRY; CDR2 reads SYGVKD. The CDR3 sequence is 14 residues long. The CDR3 loop reads CAISRQGQNTEAFF. CDR3 coding DNA: TGTGCCATCAGCCGACAGGGGCAGAACACTGAAGCTTTCTTT.

The chain is built from TRBV2 and TRBJ2-1; TRBD1 aligns across 11 bases. The CDR3 totals 15 residues. Looked up from germline, CDR1 is SNHLY and CDR2 is FYNNEI. V trimming: 7 bases; J trimming: 7 bases; junction bases outside the gene matches: 9. CDR3 sequence reads: CASNGQGASGNEQFF. The CDR3 DNA is TGTGCCAGCAACGGACAGGGGGCCAGTGGGAATGAGCAGTTCTTC.

The V call is TRBV25-1, the J call TRBJ1-1, with TRBD1 as a possible D gene (5 bases). The germline V gene has CDR1 MGHDK and CDR2 SYGVNS. Trimming removed 5 bases from V and 5 bases from J, with 15 bases in between. The CDR3 runs 14 residues. CDR3 sequence reads: CASSRRGDGTEAFF. CDR3 nucleotides: TGTGCCAGCAGTAGGAGGGGCGATGGGACTGAAGCTTTCTTT.

The DNA for the CDR3 is TGCGCCAGCAGCCAAGGAGGAGGGGGGGGGCCCTACAATGAGCAGTTCTTC. Translating it yields CASSQGGGGGPYNEQFF. V is TRBV4-1 and J is TRBJ2-1, with D tentatively TRBD2 (7 bases). Germline V gene lookup returns CDR1 MGHRA and CDR2 YSYEKL. CDR3 length equals 17 residues. V lost 1 base and J lost 2, with 15 bases in between.

This clone was observed a few times. The V and J genes are TRBV28 and TRBJ1-2; TRBD1 agrees at 9 bases. The germline V gene encodes CDR1 MDHEN and CDR2 SYDVKM. Trimming removed 4 bases from V and 6 bases from J; junction bases left unmatched: 6. The CDR3 is 14 residues long. The CDR3 DNA reads as TGTGCCAGCAGTTCCGGGACAGGGAGGCATGGCTACACCTTC. Encoded protein: CASSSGTGRHGYTF.

The V call is TRBV30, the J call TRBJ1-2, with D perhaps TRBD1 (6 bases). This CDR3 contains 14 residues. Trimming left V 5 bases short and J 5 bases short, with 18 bases between. Germline CDR1 reads GTSNPN; CDR2 reads SVGIG (reference sequence). The CDR3: CAWEARGGDYGYTF. The CDR3 coding sequence is TGTGCCTGGGAGGCCAGGGGTGGAGATTATGGCTACACCTTC.

The genes are TRBV6-1 and TRBJ1-5; TRBD1 matches at 10 bases. The junction had 6 bases not matched to a gene; V was cut back by 6 bases and J by 7 bases. CDR1 and CDR2 (germline): MNHNS, SASEGT. The CDR3 length is 14 residues. The CDR3 loop is CASSRQGAGQPQHF. The CDR3 DNA follows: TGTGCCAGCAGCCGACAGGGGGCAGGACAGCCCCAGCATTTT.

The V and J genes are TRBV4-1 and TRBJ2-7, with D maybe TRBD1 (5 bases). This CDR3 contains 16 residues. CDR1 is MGHRA, CDR2 YSYEKL, per germline. The germline V and J ends were trimmed by 1 base and 0 bases, with 13 bases remaining between them. CDR3 in amino acids: CASSQVQDTHSYEQYV. The CDR3 DNA sequence: TGCGCCAGCAGCCAAGTGCAGGACACACACTCCTACGAGCAGTACGTC.

The V call is TRBV7-6, the J call TRBJ2-1; 12 bases agree with TRBD2. This CDR3 spans 17 amino acids. With 5 bases clipped from V and 8 bases from J, the junction kept 13 bases outside the gene matches. Germline assignment: CDR1 SGHVS and CDR2 FNYEAQ. The CDR3 nucleotides are TGTGCCAGCAGCCCGACGCTAGCGGGGGGGCCGAGCTATGAGCAGTTCTTC. Amino acid sequence: CASSPTLAGGPSYEQFF.

V and J are TRBV7-9 and TRBJ2-7, with TRBD1 identical over 7 bases. The V and J ends lost 3 bases and 5 bases, in that order; junction bases with no gene match: 10. The germline V gene encodes CDR1 SEHNR and CDR2 FQNEAQ (reference sequence). The CDR3 covers 15 residues. The CDR3 region has the DNA TGTGCCAGCAGCTTCCTTTCCCGGGACAGCAACGAGCAGTACTTC. Amino acid sequence: CASSFLSRDSNEQYF.

In nucleotides, the CDR3 is TGTGCCAGCTCCCCCGGACAGGGTTTTCAGCCCCAGCATTTT. Its translation is CASSPGQGFQPQHF. This chain uses TRBV18 with TRBJ1-5; 8 nucleotides agree with TRBD1. The CDR3 loop spans 14 amino acids. Germline CDR1 is KGHSH and CDR2 is LQKENI. J was trimmed by 6 bases and V by 6 bases; bases with no gene match: 7.